Following are 31 T cell receptor beta chains from one sample sequenced in a study of T cell repertoires in cytomegalovirus infection. TCRdb fed the reads into MiXCR, producing one record per CDR3 protein. Of under 600,000 distinct CDR3 sequences listed, approximately 15% are singletons. Sequencing input: CD8+ T cells from PBMCs. The receptor set was obtained from a human donor in good health (CMV status not recorded). Some clones in this sample may be carry-over from other donors' samples.

The gene calls are TRBV10-3 and TRBJ2-1; D perhaps matches TRBD2 (6 bases). The CDR3 length is 14 residues. Trimming pared 3 bases from V and 7 bases from J, leaving 13 bases between. Germline CDR1 is ENHRY and CDR2 is SYGVKD. CDR3 in amino acids: CAISDDGRSNEQFF. As DNA, the CDR3 is TGTGCCATCAGTGATGACGGGAGATCGAATGAGCAGTTCTTC.

This clonotype showed up many times. V usage is TRBV7-3 and J usage is TRBJ1-1; TRBD1 might be the D (5 bases). Germline values: CDR1 SGHTA, CDR2 FQGTGA. V lost 5 bases, J lost 1 base, and 14 bases lay in between. The CDR3 totals 15 residues. CDR3 nucleotide sequence: TGTGCCAGCAGCCAAGGCCGGGGCGCGAACACTGAAGCTTTCTTT. It specifies CASSQGRGANTEAFF.

This chain connects TRBV6-5 to TRBJ1-6, with 7 bases lining up with TRBD1. In germline, CDR1 is MNHEY, CDR2 SVGAGI. The CDR3 totals 14 residues. Trimming cost V 5 bases and J 7 bases; bases outside gene matches: 5. The CDR3 here is CASSPRDRNSPLHF. CDR3 DNA: TGTGCCAGCAGTCCCCGGGACAGAAATTCACCCCTCCACTTT.

J is TRBJ1-1 and V is TRBV5-1, with D unresolved. The CDR3 totals 15 residues. Germline CDR1 reads SGHRS; CDR2 reads YFSETQ. V lost 3 bases and J 1 base, leaving 13 bases between the germline ends. CDR3 nucleotides: TGCGCCAGCAGCTCCACTGGTGGGCCGAACACTGAAGCTTTCTTT. Encoded protein: CASSSTGGPNTEAFF. Full variable domain (remainder filled in from reference TRBV5-1 and TRBJ1-1): KAGVTQTPRYLIKTRGQQVTLSCSPISGHRSVSWYQQTPGQGLQFLFEYFSETQRNKGNFPGRFSGRQFSNSRSEMNVSTLELGDSALYLCASSSTGGPNTEAFFGQGTRLTVV.

This clonotype was counted only a few times. V and J are TRBV15 and TRBJ1-2; unclear D gene. The CDR3 covers 13 residues. The germline CDR1 and CDR2 sequences are LNHNV and YYDKDF (reference sequence). Trimming stripped 3 bases from V and 5 bases from J, with 10 bases between. CDR3 loop: CATSSMELYGYTF. As DNA, the CDR3 is TGTGCCACCAGCAGTATGGAACTTTATGGCTACACCTTC. The complete variable domain, with remaining parts taken from reference TRBV15 and TRBJ1-2, reads DAMVIQNPRYQVTQFGKPVTLSCSQTLNHNVMYWYQQKSSQAPKLLFHYYDKDFNNEADTPDNFQSRRPNTSFCFLDIRSPGLGDTAMYLCATSSMELYGYTFGSGTRLTVV.

The V and J genes are TRBV4-2 and TRBJ2-2; possibly TRBD1 or TRBD2 for D (5 bases each). CDR1 and CDR2 (germline): LGHNA, YNFKEQ. Trimming shortened V by 8 bases and J by 2 bases, and 18 bases separated the two germline ends. This CDR3 is built from 16 residues. CDR3 DNA sequence: TGTGCCAGCCTCCTTTTAGGGACGGGTAACACCGGGGAGCTGTTTTTT. Translated, it gives CASLLLGTGNTGELFF.

This clonotype was counted at least ten times. This chain joins TRBV12-3 or TRBV12-4 and TRBJ2-7; 12 nucleotides agree with TRBD2. V shed 6 bases, J shed 3 bases, and the junction held 3 bases outside the gene matches. This CDR3 is built from 14 residues. This chain's CDR3 is CASSGLAGRYEQYF. Here the CDR3 DNA reads TGTGCCAGCAGCGGACTAGCGGGGCGCTACGAGCAGTACTTC.

There are a few counts of this clonotype. The chain recombines TRBV5-4 with TRBJ2-7; perhaps TRBD2 as D (5 bases). This CDR3 comprises 12 residues. V lost 2 bases and J 7 bases, leaving 10 bases between the germline ends. Germline CDR1 reads SGHNT; CDR2 reads YYREEE (reference sequence). The CDR3 loop reads CASSFGVGEQYF. DNA for the CDR3: TGTGCCAGCAGCTTCGGGGTTGGGGAGCAGTACTTC.

There are many counts of this clonotype. The V call is TRBV5-5, the J call TRBJ2-1; the match to TRBD1 covers 8 bases. From germline, CDR1 is SGHKS and CDR2 YYEKEE (reference sequence). With 4 bases clipped from V and 8 bases from J, the junction kept 11 bases outside the gene matches. This CDR3 comprises 15 residues. The chain's CDR3 is CASSADRVGYDEQFF. The CDR3 region has the DNA TGTGCCAGCAGCGCGGACAGGGTAGGGTACGATGAGCAGTTCTTC.

The CDR3 bases are TGTGCCAGCAGCTTGGCGGGGGTACAAAAAGCTCTCTCCTACAATGAGCAGTTCTTC. Protein: CASSLAGVQKALSYNEQFF. The rearrangement joins TRBV7-9 to TRBJ2-1; 7 nucleotides agree with TRBD2. Germline V gene data show CDR1 as SEHNR and CDR2 as FQNEAQ (reference sequence). V lost 3 bases, J lost 0 bases, and 14 bases stayed unmatched. The length of the CDR3 is 19 residues.

The chain is built from TRBV6-6 and TRBJ2-6; D is unresolved. This CDR3 contains 18 residues. V dropped 4 bases and J dropped 0 bases, with 16 bases sitting between them. The germline CDR1 and CDR2 sequences are MNHNY and SVGAGI (reference sequence). The CDR3 protein is CASSSLGLPDSGANVLTF. The CDR3 DNA reads TGTGCCAGCAGTTCCTTGGGCCTCCCCGACTCTGGGGCCAACGTCCTGACTTTC.

This clonotype has at least ten counts. The junction and the germline gene differ at one end; a read error may be behind it. This chain links TRBV28 with TRBJ2-7, with a weak D call TRBD2 (5 bases). CDR1 is MDHEN, CDR2 SYDVKM, per germline. The CDR3 has 14 amino acids. CDR3 loop: CASSLSGSSHEQYF. The CDR3 DNA is TGTGCCAGCAGTTTGTCGGGAAGCTCCCACGAGCAGTACTTC.

This clonotype occurred many times. V and J are TRBV4-1 and TRBJ2-7; the D gene is possibly TRBD1 (5 bases). V was cut by 4 bases and J by 5 bases, with 15 bases left in between. Germline V gene sequence: CDR1 MGHRA, CDR2 YSYEKL. The CDR3 spans 14 residues. The CDR3 protein is CASSLLGASDEQYF. The CDR3 DNA is TGCGCCAGCAGCCTTCTTGGGGCTTCCGACGAGCAGTACTTC.

The V and J genes are TRBV5-1 and TRBJ2-3, with a tentative D call TRBD2 (6 bases). Trimming shortened V by 4 bases and J by 3 bases, and 12 bases separated the two germline ends. CDR3 length equals 14 residues. Germline V gene sequence: CDR1 SGHRS, CDR2 YFSETQ. CDR3 nucleotides: TGCGCCAGCAGCCCGGAGGGGTTTACAGATACGCAGTATTTT. This sequence encodes CASSPEGFTDTQYF.

The chain combines TRBV9 with TRBJ2-7; D unresolved. The CDR3 runs to 13 residues. Per the germline V gene, CDR1 is SGDLS and CDR2 is YYNGEE. V was trimmed by 0 bases and J by 2 bases, leaving 6 bases between them. DNA for the CDR3: TGTGCCAGCAGCGTAGCCGAAACCTACGAGCAGTACTTC. It codes for CASSVAETYEQYF.

At least ten counts were recorded for this clonotype. The chain couples TRBV7-9 to TRBJ2-6; D perhaps matches TRBD1 (5 bases). The germline V gene has CDR1 SEHNR and CDR2 FQNEAQ (reference sequence). Trimming took off 5 bases at V and 1 base at J, with 12 bases between the two ends. The CDR3 is made up of 16 amino acids. In nucleotides, the CDR3 is TGTGCCAGCAGCCTAAGTACAGGTTCTGGGGCCAACGTCCTGACTTTC. Translating it yields CASSLSTGSGANVLTF.

There are many counts of this clonotype. The V call is TRBV7-6, the J call TRBJ1-2; no reliable D call. This CDR3 spans 14 amino acids. Germline CDR1 is SGHVS and CDR2 is FNYEAQ. Trimming took 5 bases from V and 5 from J, leaving 15 bases between them. The CDR3 region has the DNA TGTGCCAGCAGCCCGGCGGAGGGTCCGTATGGCTACACCTTC. Encoded protein: CASSPAEGPYGYTF.

This clonotype was seen at least ten times. The chain carries TRBV6-5 and TRBJ2-5; 7 bases fit TRBD1. Germline-derived CDR1 and CDR2 are MNHEY and SVGAGI. The CDR3 length is 16 residues. V was clipped by 0 bases and J by 2 bases; unmatched bases: 6. CDR3 in DNA: TGTGCCAGCAGTTACTCGATGAACAGGGGACAAGAGACCCAGTACTTC. Translating it yields CASSYSMNRGQETQYF.

This clonotype has just a few counts. The CDR3 DNA follows: TGTGCCAGCAGTCCTGGGAAGACTGAAGCTTTCTTT. It encodes CASSPGKTEAFF. V usage is TRBV6-6 and J usage is TRBJ1-1; D is ambiguous. The CDR3 is made up of 12 amino acids. The germline V gene encodes CDR1 MNHNY and CDR2 SVGAGI (reference sequence). Trimming removed 5 bases at V and 5 bases at J, with 9 bases between.

The chain recombines TRBV6-6 with TRBJ1-2, with TRBD1 matching over 9 bases. The CDR3 loop spans 17 amino acids. Germline assignment: CDR1 MNHNY and CDR2 SVGAGI (reference sequence). The ends lost 4 bases at V and 0 bases at J; junction bases unmatched: 9. CDR3 sequence: CASSWGQGPTTNYGYTF. CDR3 DNA sequence: TGTGCCAGCAGTTGGGGACAGGGTCCCACTACTAACTATGGCTACACCTTC.

This clonotype came up many times. The chain carries TRBV6-2 or TRBV6-3 and TRBJ1-2; no clear D gene. Looked up from germline, CDR1 is MNHEY and CDR2 is SVGEGT. Trimming pared 0 bases from V and 4 bases from J, leaving 9 bases between. CDR3 length equals 14 residues. DNA for the CDR3: TGTGCCAGCAGTTACTCCGAGGGCGGCTATGGCTACACCTTC. Encoded protein: CASSYSEGGYGYTF.

The table lists this clonotype with many counts. The CDR3 sequence is CASSPPSAYEQYF. DNA for the CDR3: TGTGCCAGCAGCCCACCGTCAGCCTACGAGCAGTACTTC. J is TRBJ2-7 and V is TRBV7-2; D remains unclear. Trimming removed 5 bases at V and 2 bases at J, with 10 bases between. The germline V gene encodes CDR1 SGHTA and CDR2 FQGNSA. The CDR3 spans 13 residues. The full variable domain, completed using reference TRBV7-2 and TRBJ2-7, is GAGVSQSPSNKVTEKGKDVELRCDPISGHTALYWYRQSLGQGLEFLIYFQGNSAPDKSGLPSDRFSAERTGGSVSTLTIQRTQQEDSAVYLCASSPPSAYEQYFGPGTRLTVT.

V usage is TRBV10-3 and J usage is TRBJ2-5; 11 nucleotides match TRBD1. CDR1 is ENHRY and CDR2 is SYGVKD in the germline V gene. The length of the CDR3 is 18 residues. Trimming cost V 4 bases and J 4 bases; bases outside gene matches: 14. CDR3 sequence: CAISADFRDRGEGETQYF. Here the CDR3 DNA reads TGTGCCATCAGTGCAGACTTCCGGGACAGGGGGGAAGGAGAGACCCAGTACTTC.

This clonotype was detected many times. This chain joins TRBV27 and TRBJ2-7, with D tentatively TRBD1 (5 bases). Trimming cost V 7 bases and J 2 bases, with 12 bases left between them. The CDR3 has 13 residues. Germline values: CDR1 MNHEY, CDR2 SMNVEV (reference sequence). Written as DNA, the CDR3 is TGTGCCAGCAAGGGGATTAGGACCTACGAGCAGTACTTC. Protein: CASKGIRTYEQYF.

The rearrangement uses TRBV7-9 and TRBJ1-1; unclear D gene. V shed 1 base and J shed 10 bases, with 16 bases lying between them. The CDR3 loop spans 14 amino acids. CDR1 is SEHNR, CDR2 FQNEAQ, per germline (reference sequence). DNA of the CDR3: TGTGCCAGCAGCTTAGGGCTCCCCCGGGAGAGAGCTTTCTTT. Amino acid sequence: CASSLGLPRERAFF.

This clonotype was found many times. This sequence joins TRBV6-1 and TRBJ1-2; TRBD1 matches 8 bases. The germline CDR1 and CDR2 sequences are MNHNS and SASEGT. J gave up 8 bases and V 4 bases, and 3 bases lay outside the gene matches. This CDR3 has 12 residues. The CDR3 is CASSGTGSGYTF. CDR3 coding DNA: TGTGCCAGCAGTGGGACAGGGAGCGGCTACACCTTC.

This clonotype was seen many times. The chain has TRBV6-1 and TRBJ2-1; 10 bases match TRBD2. Germline lookup yields CDR1 MNHNS and CDR2 SASEGT. Trimming cost V 6 bases and J 8 bases; bases outside gene matches: 10. The CDR3 length is 15 residues. CDR3 DNA: TGTGCCAGCAGCCCGTCCCTAGCGGGAGATGATGAGCAGTTCTTC. Protein product: CASSPSLAGDDEQFF.

This clonotype has just a few counts. This chain links TRBV9 with TRBJ2-1; D may be TRBD2 (5 bases). Looked up from germline, CDR1 is SGDLS and CDR2 is YYNGEE. The V end was cut by 7 bases, the J end by 5 bases, with 22 bases between. The CDR3 has 16 amino acids. CDR3 sequence: CASGVVRDSHHNEQFF. The CDR3 nucleotides read TGTGCCAGCGGGGTCGTCCGGGATTCACATCACAATGAGCAGTTCTTC.

The chain links TRBV20-1 to TRBJ1-1; D gene uncertain. The V end lost 1 base, the J end lost 3 bases, and 9 bases lay between the germline ends. This CDR3 spans 13 amino acids. CDR1 is DFQATT, CDR2 SNEGSKA, per germline (reference sequence). CDR3 sequence (DNA): TGCAGTGCTAGAGCGTCAGGAGACACTGAAGCTTTCTTT. Its translation is CSARASGDTEAFF.

This clonotype has just a few counts. The CDR3 spells CASSSQTVNYNEQFF. In nucleotides, the CDR3 is TGTGCCAGCAGTTCACAGACGGTCAACTACAATGAGCAGTTCTTC. The gene calls are TRBV6-8 and TRBJ2-1, with D unclear. CDR3 length: 15 residues. Trimming stripped 4 bases from V and 3 bases from J, with 13 bases between. CDR1 and CDR2 (germline): MNHGY, SAAAGT.

This clonotype was counted many times. V is TRBV7-2 and J is TRBJ1-1; D is uncertain. CDR3 length equals 13 residues. The V gene lost 3 bases and the J gene lost 11 bases, with 16 bases spanning the gap. Germline V gene lookup returns CDR1 SGHTA and CDR2 FQGNSA. The CDR3 protein is CASSFLGRNEAFF. In DNA form, the CDR3 reads TGTGCCAGCAGCTTCCTGGGCCGGAATGAGGCTTTCTTT.